This T cell receptor beta chain was sequenced during a study of T cell responses to AZD1222 COVID-19 vaccine. Study-level results: Repertoire sampling occurred only after the peak T cell response.

Sequencing was performed with immunoSEQ multiplex PCR; in TCRdb, only in-frame clones are kept and a portion is missing. In the table there are about 85,000 clones, roughly 90% of which are singletons. CDR1 and CDR2 (germline): LGHDT, YNNKEL (reference sequence). The CDR3 has 15 amino acids. The ends were cut back, 4 bases at V and 4 bases at J, with 14 bases in the middle. Regarding this clone: Its target is not known.

This material consisted of peripheral blood, taken on day 0 of AZD1222 vaccination. This TCR was sampled from an adult in good health. The rearrangement joins TRBV3-1 (or the pseudogene TRBV3-2) to TRBJ1-3; possibly TRBD1 for D (5 bases). Written as DNA, the CDR3 is TGTGCCAGCAGCCCCCCCGGGGCTGTCGGAAACACCATATATTTT. Translation gives CASSPPGAVGNTIYF.